The 5 T cell receptor beta chains presented below share a single source sample, sequenced in a study of T cell changes during pregnancy in multiple sclerosis. TCRdb's copy holds only in-frame clones and misses some; the assay was immunoSEQ multiplex PCR. The data show about 110,000 clones, roughly nine tenths seen once. Source: peripheral blood, taken before pregnancy. The receptors were gathered from a female donor with multiple sclerosis, enrolled in a pregnancy study.

This chain links TRBV9 with TRBJ2-2; D is possibly TRBD1 (5 bases). Germline CDR1 SGDLS, CDR2 YYNGEE. Trimming pared 0 bases from V and 2 bases from J, leaving 8 bases between. This CDR3 is built from 15 residues. CDR3 loop: CASSVGGSNTGELFF. The CDR3 DNA follows: TGTGCCAGCAGCGTAGGGGGCAGCAACACCGGGGAGCTGTTTTTT.

The chain uses TRBV9 and TRBJ2-1, with D perhaps matching TRBD2 (6 bases). The germline V and J ends were trimmed by 0 bases and 8 bases, with 12 bases remaining between them. The length of the CDR3 is 14 residues. Germline values: CDR1 SGDLS, CDR2 YYNGEE. In nucleotides, the CDR3 is TGTGCCAGCAGCGTAGCGGGAGAGTCCGATGAGCAGTTCTTC. It is translated as CASSVAGESDEQFF.

J is TRBJ2-3 and V is TRBV4-3; TRBD2 aligns across 12 bases. The CDR3 runs to 17 residues. The trim removed 1 base at V and 0 bases at J, leaving 2 bases unmatched. The germline CDR1 and CDR2 sequences are LGHNA and YSLEER. The CDR3 is CASSQGTSGVSTDTQYF. Written as DNA, the CDR3 is TGCGCCAGCAGCCAAGGGACTAGCGGGGTGAGCACAGATACGCAGTATTTT.

This chain connects TRBV10-3 to TRBJ1-6, with 7 nucleotides matching TRBD1. V lost 5 bases, J lost 6 bases, and 7 bases stayed unmatched. The germline V gene encodes CDR1 ENHRY and CDR2 SYGVKD. CDR3 length equals 15 residues. CDR3: CAISTGESGNSPLHF. Here the CDR3 DNA reads TGTGCCATCAGTACAGGGGAATCGGGTAATTCACCCCTCCACTTT.

In its sample, this clone was seen once. V usage is TRBV2 and J usage is TRBJ2-7; 8 positions agree with TRBD1. V shed 7 bases, J shed 4 bases, and the junction held 9 bases outside the gene matches. The CDR3 runs 14 residues. The germline CDR1 and CDR2 sequences are SNHLY and FYNNEI. The CDR3 reads CASISEQGAYEQYF. CDR3 DNA: TGTGCCAGCATCTCGGAGCAGGGGGCGTACGAGCAGTACTTC.